This entry is about one T cell receptor (beta chain). There are a few counts of this clone. Its antigen target is currently unknown. The record has no base qualities; no much larger clone is one base away. TCRbeta CDR3 regions were amplified from genomic DNA by means of the immunoSEQ Assay, a bias-controlled multiplex PCR. As for how the authors treated the data: The number of nucleated cells in each sample was estimated from the amplification of reference gene primers within the assay. Sequence reads were collapsed and filtered to measure the absolute abundance of every unique TCRbeta CDR3 rearrangement. For each sample, productive Simpson clonality was calculated as the square root of Simpson's diversity index across productive rearrangements. TCRdb re-hosts the immuneACCESS table, in-frame sequences only. Its copies lack some clones; in the studies checked, an unresolved V gene accounts for under half of them, and the cause for the rest is not known. The D gene and trimming were derived from the DNA, and the V and J assignments and clone size from that table. This sample gives under 450,000 clones in total; about 91% of them show up just once. Jointly, the top ten make up over 10% of the sample.

In Seattle, one collaborating source enrolled patients while the infection was active and tracked those patients longitudinally over the course of disease. Each collaborating institution followed its own protocols to collect whole blood in K2EDTA tubes. For TCRbeta analysis, collaborators shipped samples in one of three forms: frozen whole blood, isolated PBMCs, or DNA extracted from either of those sample types. These data come from a study of blood T cell repertoires in COVID-19 (dated by TCRdb to 2020 to 2022). For context, the study as a whole: Samples covering the acute and convalescent phases of COVID-19 were provided by collaborators in the United States, Italy and Spain. Subjects who had been exposed to COVID-19, were actively infected with it, or had recovered from it provided the deeply sampled blood TCRbeta repertoires that made up the dataset. A de-identified subject ID, COVID-19 status, age in years and sex were almost always included in the sample metadata. HLA class I and class II types, where available, came from metadata supplied by the sample provider rather than from assay-based typing. The repertoires were released in a freely available public database meant as a resource for research on the immune response to SARS-CoV-2. The prospective study material was composed of cDNA or gDNA derived from T cells, B-cell-depleted T cells, or PBMCs. Samples were obtained from the ongoing ImmuneRACE study (first 160 participants) and from 1,254 subjects provided by 6 global collaborators. The paper's findings and limits, for the study overall: How much clinical and demographic metadata was included differed by source and by participant, and the metadata was provided uncurated.

The CDR3 covers 16 residues, taking in both the cysteine and the phenylalanine. CDR3 DNA is the only sequence kept; it has 48 bases, read in frame from the first base. V is clipped by 0 bases and J by 0 bases, and the sequence between their germline boundaries is 9 bases long. CDR1 and CDR2 (MNHEY, SMNVEV) derive from the germline V gene (reference sequence). The chain uses TRBV27 and TRBJ1-5, with TRBD1 tentatively as D gene (5 bases match). Specimen: peripheral blood. This clonotype was sampled from a woman aged 45-59 years with COVID-19, enrolled during active disease. The nucleotide sequence reads as follows: TGTGCCAGCAGTTTATCGGCAGGGAATAGCAATCAGCCCCAGCATTTT. Its protein reads: CASSLSAGNSNQPQHF.